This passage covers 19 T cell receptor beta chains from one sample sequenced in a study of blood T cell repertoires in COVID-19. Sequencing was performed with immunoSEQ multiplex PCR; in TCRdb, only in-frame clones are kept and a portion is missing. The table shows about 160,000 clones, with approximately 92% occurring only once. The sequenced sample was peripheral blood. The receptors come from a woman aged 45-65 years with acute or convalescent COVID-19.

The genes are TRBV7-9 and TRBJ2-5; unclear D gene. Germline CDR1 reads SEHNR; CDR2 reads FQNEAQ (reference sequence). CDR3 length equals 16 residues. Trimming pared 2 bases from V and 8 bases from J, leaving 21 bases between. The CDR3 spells CASSLSWAPSPDTQYF. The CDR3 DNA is TGTGCCAGCAGCTTAAGTTGGGCTCCCAGCCCGGATACCCAGTACTTC.

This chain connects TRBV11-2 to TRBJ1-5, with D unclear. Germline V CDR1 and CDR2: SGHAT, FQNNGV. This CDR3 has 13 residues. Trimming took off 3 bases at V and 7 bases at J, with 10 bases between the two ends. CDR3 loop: CASSFMRNQPQHF. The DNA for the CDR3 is TGTGCCAGCAGCTTTATGCGGAACCAGCCCCAGCATTTT.

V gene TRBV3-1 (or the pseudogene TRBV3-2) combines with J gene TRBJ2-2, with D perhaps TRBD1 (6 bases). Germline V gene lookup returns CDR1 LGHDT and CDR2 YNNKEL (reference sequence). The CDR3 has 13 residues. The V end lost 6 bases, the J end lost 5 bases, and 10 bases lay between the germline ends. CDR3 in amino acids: CASSQRGTGELFF. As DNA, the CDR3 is TGTGCCAGCAGTCAAAGGGGGACCGGGGAGCTGTTTTTT.

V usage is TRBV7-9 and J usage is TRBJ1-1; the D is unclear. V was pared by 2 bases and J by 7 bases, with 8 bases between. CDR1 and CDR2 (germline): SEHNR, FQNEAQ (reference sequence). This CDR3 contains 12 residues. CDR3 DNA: TGTGCCAGCAGCTTACCCCCAGGTGAAGCTTTCTTT. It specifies CASSLPPGEAFF.

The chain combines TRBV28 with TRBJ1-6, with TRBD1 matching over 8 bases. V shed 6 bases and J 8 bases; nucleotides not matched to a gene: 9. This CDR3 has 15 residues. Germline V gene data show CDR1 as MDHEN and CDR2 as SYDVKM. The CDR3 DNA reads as TGTGCCAGCAGGGGGACAGGAGGGCGGGATTCACCCCTCCACTTT. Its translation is CASRGTGGRDSPLHF.

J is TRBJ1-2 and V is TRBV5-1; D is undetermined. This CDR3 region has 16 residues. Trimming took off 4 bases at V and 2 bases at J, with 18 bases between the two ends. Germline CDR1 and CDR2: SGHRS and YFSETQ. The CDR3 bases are TGCGCCAGCAGCGCTTCTTTCGGGGTAGACAACTATGGCTACACCTTC. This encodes CASSASFGVDNYGYTF.

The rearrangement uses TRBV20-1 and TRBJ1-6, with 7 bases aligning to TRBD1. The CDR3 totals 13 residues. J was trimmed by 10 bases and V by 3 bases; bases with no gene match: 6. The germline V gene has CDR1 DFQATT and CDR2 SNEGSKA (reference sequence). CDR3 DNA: TGCAGTGCTAGTCCTACAGGGGAATCACCCCTCCACTTT. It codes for CSASPTGESPLHF.

In DNA form, the CDR3 reads TGTGCCAGCAGTTACTCGAAGAGGAGTGAAGCTTTCTTT. Its translation is CASSYSKRSEAFF. This chain connects TRBV6-5 to TRBJ1-1; D remains unclear. CDR1 and CDR2 (germline): MNHEY, SVGAGI. The CDR3 extends over 13 amino acids. Trimming stripped 0 bases from V and 7 bases from J, with 9 bases between.

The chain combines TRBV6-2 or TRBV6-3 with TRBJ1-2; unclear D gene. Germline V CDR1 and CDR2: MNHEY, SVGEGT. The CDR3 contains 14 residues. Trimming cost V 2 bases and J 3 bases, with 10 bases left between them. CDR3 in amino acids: CASSYLPRDYGYTF. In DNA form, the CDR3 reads TGTGCCAGCAGTTACCTCCCACGGGACTATGGCTACACCTTC.

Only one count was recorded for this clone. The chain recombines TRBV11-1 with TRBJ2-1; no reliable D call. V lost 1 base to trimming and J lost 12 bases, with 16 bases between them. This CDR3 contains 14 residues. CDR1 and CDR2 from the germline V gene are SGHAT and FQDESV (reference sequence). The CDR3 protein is CASSLVDRGPGQFF. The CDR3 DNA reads TGTGCCAGCAGCTTAGTGGATCGAGGTCCCGGGCAGTTCTTC.

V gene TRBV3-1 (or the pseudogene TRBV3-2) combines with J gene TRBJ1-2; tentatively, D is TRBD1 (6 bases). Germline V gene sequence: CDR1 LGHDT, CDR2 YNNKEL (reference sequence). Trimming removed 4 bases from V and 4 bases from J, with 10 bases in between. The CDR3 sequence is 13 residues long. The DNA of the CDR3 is TGTGCCAGCAGCCCCACCAGGGGCTATGGCTACACCTTC. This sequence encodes CASSPTRGYGYTF.

The CDR3 is CASSSRQGLGTNEKLFF. The CDR3, as DNA: TGTGCCAGCAGTTCAAGACAGGGCTTGGGCACTAATGAAAAACTGTTTTTT. The rearrangement links TRBV7-9 to TRBJ1-4; 7 nucleotides align to TRBD1. V shed 6 bases and J 2 bases; nucleotides not matched to a gene: 12. CDR3 length: 17 residues. CDR1 and CDR2 from the germline V gene are SEHNR and FQNEAQ (reference sequence).

CDR3 sequence: CASSITGGFRNYGYTF. The DNA for the CDR3 is TGTGCCAGCAGCATAACAGGGGGTTTCCGAAACTATGGCTACACCTTC. The rearrangement links TRBV5-6 to TRBJ1-2, with 8 bases that match TRBD1. The CDR3 length is 16 residues. Trimming removed 4 bases from V and 2 bases from J; junction bases left unmatched: 10. Germline V gives CDR1 SGHDT, CDR2 YYEEEE.

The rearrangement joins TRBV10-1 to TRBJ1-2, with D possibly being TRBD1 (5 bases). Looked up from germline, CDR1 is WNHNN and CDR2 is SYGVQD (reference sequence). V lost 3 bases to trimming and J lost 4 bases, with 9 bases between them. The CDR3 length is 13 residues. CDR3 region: CASSENQGYGYTF. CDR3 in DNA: TGCGCCAGCAGTGAAAACCAGGGCTATGGCTACACCTTC.

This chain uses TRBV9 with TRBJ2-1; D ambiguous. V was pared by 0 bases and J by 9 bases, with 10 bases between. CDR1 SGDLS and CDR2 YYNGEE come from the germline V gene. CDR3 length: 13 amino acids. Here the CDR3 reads CASSVARSGEQFF. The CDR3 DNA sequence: TGTGCCAGCAGCGTAGCTCGGAGTGGTGAGCAGTTCTTC.

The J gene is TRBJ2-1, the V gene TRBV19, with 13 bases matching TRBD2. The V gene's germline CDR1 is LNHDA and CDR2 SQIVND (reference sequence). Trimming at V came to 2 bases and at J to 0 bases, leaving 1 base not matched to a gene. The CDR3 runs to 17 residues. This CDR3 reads CASSIRTSGGSYNEQFF. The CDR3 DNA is TGTGCCAGTAGTATAAGGACTAGCGGGGGCTCCTACAATGAGCAGTTCTTC.

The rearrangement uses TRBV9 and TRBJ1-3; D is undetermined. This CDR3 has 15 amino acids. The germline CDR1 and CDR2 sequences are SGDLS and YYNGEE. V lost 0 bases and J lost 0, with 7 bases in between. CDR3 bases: TGTGCCAGCAGCGTAGGTAGCAGCTCTGGAAACACCATATATTTT. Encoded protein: CASSVGSSSGNTIYF.

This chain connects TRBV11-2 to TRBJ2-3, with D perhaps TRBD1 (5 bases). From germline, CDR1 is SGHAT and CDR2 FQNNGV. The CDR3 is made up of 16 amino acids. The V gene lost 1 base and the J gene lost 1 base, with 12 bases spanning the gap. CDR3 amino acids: CASSLGFQGRTDTQYF. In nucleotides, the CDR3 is TGTGCCAGCAGCTTAGGGTTCCAGGGTCGCACAGATACGCAGTATTTT. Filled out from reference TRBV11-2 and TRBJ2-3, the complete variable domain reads EAGVAQSPRYKIIEKRQSVAFWCNPISGHATLYWYQQILGQGPKLLIQFQNNGVVDDSQLPKDRFSAERLKGVDSTLKIQPAKLEDSAVYLCASSLGFQGRTDTQYFGPGTRLTVL.

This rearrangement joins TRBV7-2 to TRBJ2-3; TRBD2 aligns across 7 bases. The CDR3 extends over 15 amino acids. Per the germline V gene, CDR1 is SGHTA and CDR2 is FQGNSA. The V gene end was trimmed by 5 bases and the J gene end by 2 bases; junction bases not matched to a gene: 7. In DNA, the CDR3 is TGTGCCAGCAGCCGGACTAGTATAACCACAGATACGCAGTATTTT. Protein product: CASSRTSITTDTQYF.